The 30 T cell receptor beta chains below were found in one sample sequenced in a study of blood T cell repertoires in COVID-19. Sequencing used immunoSEQ multiplex PCR; TCRdb keeps in-frame clones, though not all of them. Among tens of thousands of clones, approximately 82% were seen once, and the ten largest hold approximately 25%. Sequences were obtained from peripheral blood. The receptors were gathered from a man in his sixties with acute or convalescent COVID-19.

The sample holds one count of this clone. V and J are TRBV2 and TRBJ2-2; D gene unclear. V lost 5 bases, J lost 0 bases, and 4 bases lay in between. CDR1 SNHLY and CDR2 FYNNEI come from the germline V gene. The CDR3 runs 13 residues. The CDR3 DNA reads as TGTGCCAGCAGTCCTACGAACACCGGGGAGCTGTTTTTT. Translation: CASSPTNTGELFF.

This chain links TRBV9 with TRBJ1-6; 7 bases line up with TRBD1. The CDR3 sequence is 13 residues long. Germline V gene lookup returns CDR1 SGDLS and CDR2 YYNGEE. Trimming took 2 bases from V and 8 from J; bases not matched to a gene: 1. CDR3 region: CASSVTGDSPLHF. Written as DNA, the CDR3 is TGTGCCAGCAGCGTTACAGGGGATTCACCCCTCCACTTT.

A single count supports this clone. This sequence joins TRBV6-2 or TRBV6-3 and TRBJ1-5; tentative D call: TRBD1 (6 bases). Germline values: CDR1 MNHEY, CDR2 SVGEGT. The CDR3 covers 14 residues. V lost 4 bases, J lost 2 bases, and 9 bases lay in between. CDR3 in DNA: TGTGCCAGCAGTTTGGACAGCCGCAATCAGCCCCAGCATTTT. Translating it yields CASSLDSRNQPQHF.

The chain recombines TRBV6-6 with TRBJ2-7; tentative D call: TRBD1 (6 bases). V lost 0 bases and J lost 2, with 8 bases in between. Germline V lookup: CDR1 MNHNY, CDR2 SVGAGI (reference sequence). This CDR3 has 14 amino acids. The CDR3 here is CASSYSGTTYEQYF. The DNA for the CDR3 is TGTGCCAGCAGTTACTCTGGGACAACCTACGAGCAGTACTTC.

Only one count was recorded for this clone. The gene calls are TRBV18 and TRBJ1-2; 9 bases are a match to TRBD1. This CDR3 is built from 17 residues. V gave up 1 base and J gave up 8 bases; unmatched junction bases: 14. The germline gives CDR1 KGHSH, CDR2 LQKENI. CDR3 nucleotide sequence: TGTGCCAGCTCACCACTGGTCCGATCCGGGACAGGGTTCGGCTACACCTTC. It yields the protein CASSPLVRSGTGFGYTF.

V gene TRBV10-3 combines with J gene TRBJ1-2; D not certain. Trimming stripped 4 bases from V and 3 bases from J, with 15 bases between. CDR1 ENHRY and CDR2 SYGVKD come from the germline V gene. This CDR3 region has 15 residues. Here the CDR3 reads CAISGAGPPYYGYTF. The CDR3 region has the DNA TGTGCCATCAGTGGGGCAGGCCCTCCTTACTATGGCTACACCTTC.

The V gene is TRBV4-2, the J gene TRBJ1-1; D might be TRBD1 (5 bases). Germline V lookup: CDR1 LGHNA, CDR2 YNFKEQ. This CDR3 comprises 14 residues. Trimming took 2 bases from V and 4 from J, leaving 11 bases between them. This CDR3 is CASSQPGGSTEAFF. CDR3 in DNA: TGTGCCAGCAGCCAACCGGGGGGGAGCACTGAAGCTTTCTTT.

The chain has TRBV18 and TRBJ1-1; 10 bases map to TRBD1. V was clipped by 0 bases and J by 3 bases; unmatched bases: 7. This CDR3 contains 17 residues. The germline V gene has CDR1 KGHSH and CDR2 LQKENI. CDR3 in DNA: TGTGCCAGCTCACCACCGAATAGGGACAGGGGCCACACTGAAGCTTTCTTT. This translates into CASSPPNRDRGHTEAFF.

This clone was observed a few times. This chain links TRBV6-2 or TRBV6-3 with TRBJ2-1, with D hard to call. This CDR3 is 12 amino acids long. Trimming pared 2 bases from V and 8 bases from J, leaving 7 bases between. Per the germline V gene, CDR1 is MNHEY and CDR2 is SVGEGT. The CDR3 spells CASSYRYYEQFF. The CDR3 DNA is TGTGCCAGCAGTTACCGTTACTATGAGCAGTTCTTC.

This sequence joins TRBV5-1 and TRBJ2-5; 10 bases are a match to TRBD2. Germline CDR1 SGHRS, CDR2 YFSETQ. Germline trimming cut 4 bases from V and 1 base from J; bases unmatched to any gene: 10. The CDR3 has 17 amino acids. The CDR3 reads CASSTRLLAGSQETQYF. The DNA for the CDR3 is TGCGCCAGCAGCACCCGCCTACTAGCGGGGTCCCAAGAGACCCAGTACTTC.

CDR3 sequence: CASSLGTATYEQYF. The CDR3 DNA reads as TGTGCCAGCAGCTTAGGGACAGCAACCTACGAGCAGTACTTC. The chain links TRBV7-9 to TRBJ2-7, with D possibly matching TRBD1 (6 bases). Germline V gene data show CDR1 as SEHNR and CDR2 as FQNEAQ (reference sequence). V dropped 1 base and J dropped 2 bases, with 9 bases sitting between them. This CDR3 is 14 amino acids long.

The rearrangement joins TRBV5-1 to TRBJ1-2; 8 bases match TRBD1. The J segment lost 7 bases and the V segment lost 4 bases, leaving 15 bases of the junction unmatched. The length of the CDR3 is 16 residues. Per germline, CDR1 SGHRS and CDR2 YFSETQ. The chain's CDR3 is CASSHLSSGQASGYTF. The CDR3 region has the DNA TGCGCCAGCAGCCATCTATCCTCGGGACAGGCATCTGGCTACACCTTC.

This clone was counted a few times. This chain uses TRBV29-1 with TRBJ1-2; 7 nucleotides align to TRBD1. Germline V gives CDR1 SQVTM, CDR2 ANQGSEA. CDR3 size: 13 residues. J was trimmed by 3 bases and V by 4 bases; bases with no gene match: 5. In DNA, the CDR3 is TGCAGCGTTGCTACAGGGGTAGACTATGGCTACACCTTC. Translated, it gives CSVATGVDYGYTF.

The V and J genes are TRBV10-3 and TRBJ2-4, with D unclear. Germline loops: CDR1 ENHRY, CDR2 SYGVKD. The germline V and J ends were trimmed by 3 bases and 3 bases, with 9 bases remaining between them. The CDR3 totals 14 residues. In nucleotides, the CDR3 is TGTGCCATCAGTGAACATGATGGCAAAAACATTCAGTACTTC. Translating gives CAISEHDGKNIQYF.

The chain employs TRBV4-2 and TRBJ2-1; 10 bases match TRBD1. This CDR3 has 14 residues. Losses at the gene ends were 6 bases for V and 6 bases for J; bases not matched to a gene: 5. Per the germline V gene, CDR1 is LGHNA and CDR2 is YNFKEQ. In nucleotides, the CDR3 is TGTGCCAGCAGACTAAGGGACAGGGGCAATGAGCAGTTCTTC. Its protein product is CASRLRDRGNEQFF.

This clone has just a few counts. The chain carries TRBV7-2 and TRBJ1-5; 11 positions agree with TRBD1. The germline CDR1 and CDR2 sequences are SGHTA and FQGNSA. V was clipped by 5 bases and J by 6 bases; unmatched bases: 6. The CDR3 sequence is 15 residues long. The CDR3 spells CASSPRTGGTQPQHF. Written as DNA, the CDR3 is TGTGCCAGCAGCCCTAGGACAGGGGGCACTCAGCCCCAGCATTTT.

The chain joins TRBV18 to TRBJ1-1; a possible D gene is TRBD1 (6 bases). Trimming stripped 4 bases from V and 2 bases from J, with 14 bases between. Germline V gene lookup returns CDR1 KGHSH and CDR2 LQKENI. The length of the CDR3 is 15 residues. Written as DNA, the CDR3 is TGTGCCAGCTCACTTTACCAGGGGCCAAACACTGAAGCTTTCTTT. Its protein product is CASSLYQGPNTEAFF. Full variable domain (outside the CDR3, taken from reference TRBV18 and TRBJ1-1): NAGVMQNPRHLVRRRGQEARLRCSPMKGHSHVYWYRQLPEEGLKFMVYLQKENIIDESGMPKERFSAEFPKEGPSILRIQQVVRGDSAAYFCASSLYQGPNTEAFFGQGTRLTVV.

This chain joins TRBV3-1 (or the pseudogene TRBV3-2) and TRBJ2-2, with TRBD2 matching 9 bases. V shed 3 bases and J 7 bases; nucleotides not matched to a gene: 6. Looked up from germline, CDR1 is LGHDT and CDR2 is YNNKEL (reference sequence). The CDR3 runs 15 residues. CDR3 nucleotides: TGTGCCAGCAGCCAGTTAAAGCGGGGGGTCGGGGAGCTGTTTTTT. This codes for CASSQLKRGVGELFF.

V gene TRBV18 combines with J gene TRBJ1-3; perhaps TRBD1 as D (6 bases). The CDR3 contains 18 residues. V was cut by 2 bases and J by 0 bases, with 17 bases left in between. Germline CDR1 is KGHSH and CDR2 is LQKENI. The CDR3 region is CASSPRTVKILSGNTIYF. CDR3 coding DNA: TGTGCCAGCTCACCAAGGACAGTTAAAATTCTCTCTGGAAACACCATATATTTT.

This chain links TRBV3-1 (or the pseudogene TRBV3-2) with TRBJ1-5; unclear D gene. This CDR3 has 15 residues. From germline, CDR1 is LGHDT and CDR2 YNNKEL (reference sequence). V shed 1 base and J shed 4 bases, with 11 bases lying between them. The CDR3 is CASSQASPYNQPQHF. CDR3 coding DNA: TGTGCCAGCAGCCAAGCCTCTCCCTATAATCAGCCCCAGCATTTT.

CDR3 sequence: CASSDQGEKLFF. CDR3 in DNA: TGCGCCAGCAGTGATCAGGGGGAAAAACTGTTTTTT. This sequence joins TRBV10-2 and TRBJ1-4, with a possible D match to TRBD1 (6 bases). The V end was cut by 3 bases, the J end by 8 bases, with 7 bases between. CDR3 size: 12 residues. CDR1 and CDR2 (germline): WSHSY, SAAADI.

The chain carries TRBV27 and TRBJ2-3; D might be TRBD2 (6 bases). The V gene's germline CDR1 is MNHEY and CDR2 SMNVEV (reference sequence). This CDR3 is built from 16 residues. V gave up 0 bases and J gave up 10 bases, with 20 bases separating them. CDR3 residues: CASSLSHPRRGAAQYF. Written as DNA, the CDR3 is TGTGCCAGCAGTTTATCCCACCCCCGGCGGGGAGCGGCGCAGTATTTT.

The V and J genes are TRBV6-2 or TRBV6-3 and TRBJ1-1; D perhaps matches TRBD1 (5 bases). CDR3 length: 12 residues. V lost 0 bases and J lost 8, with 7 bases in between. In germline, CDR1 is MNHEY, CDR2 SVGEGT. The CDR3 bases are TGTGCCAGCAGTTACTCCAACAGGGAAGCTTTCTTT. As protein: CASSYSNREAFF.

V gene TRBV7-9 combines with J gene TRBJ1-2; TRBD1 agrees at 7 bases. Germline V gene data show CDR1 as SEHNR and CDR2 as FQNEAQ (reference sequence). V shed 2 bases, J shed 5 bases, and the junction held 2 bases outside the gene matches. CDR3 length equals 13 residues. The CDR3 bases are TGTGCCAGCAGCTTAAGACAGGGATATGGCTACACCTTC. Translating gives CASSLRQGYGYTF.

The chain uses TRBV4-1 and TRBJ2-1; 10 positions agree with TRBD2. The V gene's germline CDR1 is MGHRA and CDR2 YSYEKL. The trim removed 0 bases at V and 6 bases at J, leaving 11 bases unmatched. The CDR3 loop spans 18 amino acids. The CDR3 coding sequence is TGCGCCAGCAGCCAAGATCCCAGCGGGGGGGCCACATCCAATGAGCAGTTCTTC. This encodes CASSQDPSGGATSNEQFF.

The chain recombines TRBV6-6 with TRBJ2-1; weak D call: TRBD1 (6 bases). The germline V gene encodes CDR1 MNHNY and CDR2 SVGAGI (reference sequence). The CDR3 has 14 residues. V gave up 6 bases and J gave up 5 bases, with 14 bases separating them. CDR3 residues: CASSLTGFNNEQFF. CDR3 in DNA: TGTGCCAGCAGCCTTACAGGGTTCAACAATGAGCAGTTCTTC.

V is TRBV19 and J is TRBJ2-2; 8 bases are shared with TRBD1. CDR1 LNHDA and CDR2 SQIVND come from the germline V gene (reference sequence). This CDR3 is built from 16 residues. With V trimmed by 2 bases and J by 4 bases, 6 bases remained unmatched. DNA of the CDR3: TGTGCCAGTAGTATAAGGACAGGGCGCATCACCGGGGAGCTGTTTTTT. It translates to CASSIRTGRITGELFF.

The chain is built from TRBV7-9 and TRBJ2-7; unclear D gene. The CDR3 extends over 11 amino acids. V was pared by 5 bases and J by 4 bases, with 6 bases between. Per germline, CDR1 SEHNR and CDR2 FQNEAQ (reference sequence). The chain's CDR3 is CASSPLYEQYF. In DNA, the CDR3 is TGTGCCAGCAGCCCCTTATACGAGCAGTACTTC.

This clone was recorded only once. The chain uses TRBV7-2 and TRBJ2-7; 9 nucleotides align to TRBD2. The CDR3 extends over 15 amino acids. V shed 1 base, J shed 4 bases, and the junction held 5 bases outside the gene matches. CDR1 and CDR2 (germline): SGHTA, FQGNSA. CDR3 DNA sequence: TGTGCCAGCAGCTTAGATTCGCGGGGGGGTTACGAGCAGTACTTC. Translation: CASSLDSRGGYEQYF.

There are a few counts of this clone. The chain has TRBV5-1 and TRBJ1-2, with D maybe TRBD1 (6 bases). V was pared by 0 bases and J by 0 bases, with 15 bases between. Germline values: CDR1 SGHRS, CDR2 YFSETQ. The CDR3 spans 17 residues. CDR3 loop: CASSLEAGVGSNYGYTF. Here the CDR3 DNA reads TGCGCCAGCAGCTTGGAAGCAGGGGTAGGGTCTAACTATGGCTACACCTTC.